Below are 14 T cell receptor beta chains sequenced from a single sample in a study of TIL therapy for anti-PD-1-resistant metastatic lung cancer. Specified time point: pre-treatment sample, taken before nivolumab and TIL therapy. Sequencing used immunoSEQ v3. Clones were sequenced by immunoSEQ multiplex PCR, and TCRdb holds only the in-frame ones, with some missing. The table lists some 32,000 clones, about 70% of them singletons. Source: blood, taken at baseline. Receptors were obtained from a woman aged 30-85 years with non-small cell lung cancer.

This chain connects TRBV6-6 to TRBJ1-2, with D tentatively TRBD1 (5 bases). The V gene's germline CDR1 is MNHNY and CDR2 SVGAGI (reference sequence). This CDR3 is built from 14 residues. With 0 bases removed from V and 4 bases from J, the gap between germline ends came to 9 bases. The CDR3 nucleotides are TGTGCCAGCAGTTACTCGGGGACTCTCTATGGCTACACCTTC. This translates into CASSYSGTLYGYTF.

This sequence joins TRBV5-1 and TRBJ1-1, with D unresolved. V was shortened by 1 base and J by 1 base, with 8 bases between the two germline ends. Germline loops: CDR1 SGHRS, CDR2 YFSETQ. The CDR3 covers 14 residues. CDR3 DNA: TGCGCCAGCAGCTTGAGGGTTGGGAACACTGAAGCTTTCTTT. It codes for CASSLRVGNTEAFF.

The genes are TRBV7-2 and TRBJ2-1, with D unresolved. Deletions cut 1 base from V and 10 bases from J, with 8 bases between. The CDR3 covers 12 residues. CDR1 and CDR2 from the germline V gene are SGHTA and FQGNSA. The CDR3 protein is CASSLGILEQFF. CDR3 nucleotide sequence: TGTGCCAGCAGCTTAGGTATCCTGGAGCAGTTCTTC.

The V call is TRBV5-4, the J call TRBJ2-7, with D perhaps TRBD1 (6 bases). Germline V lookup: CDR1 SGHNT, CDR2 YYREEE (reference sequence). Trimming cost V 5 bases and J 4 bases, with 16 bases left between them. The length of the CDR3 is 14 residues. CDR3: CASRPQGNAYEQYF. In DNA, the CDR3 is TGTGCCAGCAGGCCCCAGGGGAATGCGTACGAGCAGTACTTC.

The chain couples TRBV30 to TRBJ1-4; D gene unclear. The CDR3 is 13 residues long. CDR1 GTSNPN and CDR2 SVGIG come from the germline V gene (reference sequence). Trimming pared 3 bases from V and 4 bases from J, leaving 9 bases between. Here the CDR3 reads CAWSASVNEKLFF. The DNA of the CDR3 is TGTGCCTGGAGCGCTTCAGTTAATGAAAAACTGTTTTTT.

This clone is a singleton in its sample. The V call is TRBV1, the J call TRBJ2-7; TRBD2 is the table's D call, not checked against the DNA. TRBV1 is recorded as a pseudogene. CDR3 length equals 15 residues. The CDR3 protein is CTSSQEGRGGFEQYF. CDR3 bases: TGCACCAGCAGCCAAGAAGGGCGGGGAGGGTTCGAGCAGTACTTC.

This clone was recorded once. The V gene is TRBV2, the J gene TRBJ2-1; 9 bases align to TRBD2. Germline V CDR1 and CDR2: SNHLY, FYNNEI. J gave up 2 bases and V 7 bases, and 6 bases lay outside the gene matches. The CDR3 sequence is 15 residues long. The CDR3 region has the DNA TGTGCCAGCACCGAGACTAGCGGAGCCTACAATGAGCAGTTCTTC. It encodes CASTETSGAYNEQFF.

The chain uses TRBV30 and TRBJ1-4; D gene unclear. This CDR3 has 12 residues. CDR1 and CDR2 from the germline V gene are GTSNPN and SVGIG (reference sequence). Trimming stripped 0 bases from V and 4 bases from J, with 3 bases between. As DNA, the CDR3 is TGTGCCTGGAGTGTTAATAATGAAAAACTGTTTTTT. This sequence encodes CAWSVNNEKLFF.

This clone is medium-sized within its sample. This chain joins TRBV7-9 and TRBJ2-7, with D tentatively TRBD2 (5 bases). V lost 6 bases and J 6 bases, leaving 21 bases between the germline ends. Germline V CDR1 and CDR2: SEHNR, FQNEAQ (reference sequence). CDR3 length equals 15 residues. The CDR3 here is CASSDASTEGVEQYF. The CDR3 DNA follows: TGTGCCAGCAGTGACGCTAGCACTGAGGGAGTCGAGCAGTACTTC.

The V and J genes are TRBV15 and TRBJ2-7, with TRBD2 as a possible D gene (5 bases). Germline V gene data show CDR1 as LNHNV and CDR2 as YYDKDF (reference sequence). V was trimmed by 9 bases and J by 2 bases, leaving 20 bases between them. This CDR3 is 15 amino acids long. The CDR3 spells CATSSQEESPYEQYF. CDR3 DNA: TGTGCCACTTCCAGCCAGGAGGAAAGCCCCTACGAGCAGTACTTC.

V and J are TRBV6-1 and TRBJ2-2; 13 bases agree with TRBD2. CDR1 MNHNS and CDR2 SASEGT come from the germline V gene. Trimming at V came to 4 bases and at J to 6 bases, leaving 8 bases not matched to a gene. The CDR3 runs to 17 residues. The CDR3 sequence: CASSGLAGGFAPGELFF. CDR3 bases: TGTGCCAGCAGTGGACTAGCGGGAGGATTCGCCCCCGGGGAGCTGTTTTTT.

The chain is built from TRBV4-1 and TRBJ2-2, with no clear D. In germline, CDR1 is MGHRA, CDR2 YSYEKL. V was shortened by 6 bases and J by 0 bases, with 2 bases between the two germline ends. The CDR3 is made up of 12 amino acids. Here the CDR3 DNA reads TGCGCCAGCAGTACGAACACCGGGGAGCTGTTTTTT. It yields the protein CASSTNTGELFF.

The V gene is TRBV5-1, the J gene TRBJ2-1; 8 bases agree with TRBD1. V was pared by 0 bases and J by 9 bases, with 5 bases of the junction left unmatched. This CDR3 spans 14 amino acids. Germline-derived CDR1 and CDR2 are SGHRS and YFSETQ. This CDR3 reads CASSLVQGASEQFF. DNA of the CDR3: TGCGCCAGCAGCTTGGTCCAGGGGGCCAGTGAGCAGTTCTTC.

This chain links TRBV6-5 with TRBJ2-7, with D possibly matching TRBD2 (5 bases). The germline V gene encodes CDR1 MNHEY and CDR2 SVGAGI. V was clipped by 5 bases and J by 4 bases, with 12 bases between them. This CDR3 contains 13 residues. The CDR3 reads CASSRLPEYEQYF. The CDR3 DNA sequence: TGTGCCAGCAGTCGACTACCTGAATACGAGCAGTACTTC.